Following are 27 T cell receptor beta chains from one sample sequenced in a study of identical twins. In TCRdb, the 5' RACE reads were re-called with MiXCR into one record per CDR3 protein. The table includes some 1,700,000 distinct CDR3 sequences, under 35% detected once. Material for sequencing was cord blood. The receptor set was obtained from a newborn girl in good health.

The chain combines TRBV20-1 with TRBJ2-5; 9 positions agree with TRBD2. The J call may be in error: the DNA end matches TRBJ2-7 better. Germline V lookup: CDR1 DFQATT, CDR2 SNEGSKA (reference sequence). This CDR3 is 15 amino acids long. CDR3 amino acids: CSARDRRGGLGEQYF. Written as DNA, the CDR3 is TGCAGTGCTAGAGATCGGCGGGGGGGATTGGGCGAGCAGTACTTC.

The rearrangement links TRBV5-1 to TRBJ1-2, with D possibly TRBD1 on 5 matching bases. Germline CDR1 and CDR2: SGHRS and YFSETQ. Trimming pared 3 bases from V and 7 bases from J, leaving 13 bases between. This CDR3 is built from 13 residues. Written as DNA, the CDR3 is TGCGCCAGCAGCTGGGACGGGGAGGGTGGCTACACCTTC. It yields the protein CASSWDGEGGYTF.

Here the CDR3 DNA reads TGTGCCAGCAGTCTCCACTTGACGCCTTACGGTGGCTACACCTTC. Translation gives CASSLHLTPYGGYTF. The J gene is TRBJ1-2, the V gene TRBV7-9; D gene ambiguous. The length of the CDR3 is 15 residues. Germline assignment: CDR1 SEHNR and CDR2 FQNEAQ (reference sequence). The germline V and J ends were trimmed by 6 bases and 7 bases, with 21 bases remaining between them.

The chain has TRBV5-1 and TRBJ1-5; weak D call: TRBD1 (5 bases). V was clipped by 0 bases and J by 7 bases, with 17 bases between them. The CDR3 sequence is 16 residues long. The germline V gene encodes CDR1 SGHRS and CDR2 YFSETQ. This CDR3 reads CASSLEFLGAGQPQHF. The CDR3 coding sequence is TGCGCCAGCAGCTTGGAATTTTTAGGGGCGGGCCAGCCCCAGCATTTT.

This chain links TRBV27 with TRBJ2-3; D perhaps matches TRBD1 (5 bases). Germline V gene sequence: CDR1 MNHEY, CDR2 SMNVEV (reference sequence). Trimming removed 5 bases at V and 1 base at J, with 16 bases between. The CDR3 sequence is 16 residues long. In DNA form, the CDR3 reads TGTGCCAGCAGTATCCTCAGGGCCCTGGGCACAGATACGCAGTATTTT. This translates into CASSILRALGTDTQYF.

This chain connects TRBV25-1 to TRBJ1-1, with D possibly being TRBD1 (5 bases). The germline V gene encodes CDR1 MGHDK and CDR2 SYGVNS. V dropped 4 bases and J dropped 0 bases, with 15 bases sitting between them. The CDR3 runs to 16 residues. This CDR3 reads CASSGREGLLNTEAFF. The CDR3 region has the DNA TGTGCCAGCAGTGGCCGCGAGGGGCTCCTGAACACTGAAGCTTTCTTT.

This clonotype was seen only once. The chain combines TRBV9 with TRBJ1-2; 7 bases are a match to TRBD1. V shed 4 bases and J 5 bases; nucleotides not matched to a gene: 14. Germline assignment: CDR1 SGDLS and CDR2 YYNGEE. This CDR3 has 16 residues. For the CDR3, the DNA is TGTGCCAGCAGCACAGGACAGGCAGGAGGGAATTATGGCTACACCTTC. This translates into CASSTGQAGGNYGYTF.

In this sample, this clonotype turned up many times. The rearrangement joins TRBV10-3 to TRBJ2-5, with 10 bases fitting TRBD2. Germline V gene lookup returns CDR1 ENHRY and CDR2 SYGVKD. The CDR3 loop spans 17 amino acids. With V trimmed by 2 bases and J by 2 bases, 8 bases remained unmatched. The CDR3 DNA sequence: TGTGCCATCAGTGAGGCTAGCGGGGGCCCCCTACAAGAGACCCAGTACTTC. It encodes CAISEASGGPLQETQYF.

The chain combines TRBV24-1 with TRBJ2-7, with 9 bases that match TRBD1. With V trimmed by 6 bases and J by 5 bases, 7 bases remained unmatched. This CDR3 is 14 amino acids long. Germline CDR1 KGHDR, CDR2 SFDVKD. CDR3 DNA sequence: TGTGCCACCAGTCCAAGTAGGGACAGGGACGAGCAGTACTTC. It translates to CATSPSRDRDEQYF.

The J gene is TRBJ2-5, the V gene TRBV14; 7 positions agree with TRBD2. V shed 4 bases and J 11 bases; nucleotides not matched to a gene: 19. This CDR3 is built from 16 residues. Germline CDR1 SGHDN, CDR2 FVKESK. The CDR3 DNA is TGTGCCAGCAGCCTTCCCAGAACGGGAGGAGGAAATGAGCAGTACTTC. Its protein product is CASSLPRTGGGNEQYF.

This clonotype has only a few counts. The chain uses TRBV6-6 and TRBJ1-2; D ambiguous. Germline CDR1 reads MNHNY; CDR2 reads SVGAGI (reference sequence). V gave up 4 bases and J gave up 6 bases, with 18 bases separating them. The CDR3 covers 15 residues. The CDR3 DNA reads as TGTGCCAGCAGTTCCGGGGTGAACTGGTTCAATGGCTACACCTTC. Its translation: CASSSGVNWFNGYTF.

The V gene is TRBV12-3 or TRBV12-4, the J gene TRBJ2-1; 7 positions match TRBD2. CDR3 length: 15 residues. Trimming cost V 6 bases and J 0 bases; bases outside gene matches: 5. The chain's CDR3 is CASRPSGNSYNEQFF. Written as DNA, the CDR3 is TGTGCCAGCAGACCGAGCGGGAACTCCTACAATGAGCAGTTCTTC.

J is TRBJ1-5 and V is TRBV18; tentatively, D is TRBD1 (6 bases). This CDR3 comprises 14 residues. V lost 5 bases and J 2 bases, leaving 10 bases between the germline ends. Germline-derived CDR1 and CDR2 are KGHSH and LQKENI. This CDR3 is CASSGAGGNQPQHF. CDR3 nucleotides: TGTGCCAGCTCAGGGGCAGGGGGCAATCAGCCCCAGCATTTT.

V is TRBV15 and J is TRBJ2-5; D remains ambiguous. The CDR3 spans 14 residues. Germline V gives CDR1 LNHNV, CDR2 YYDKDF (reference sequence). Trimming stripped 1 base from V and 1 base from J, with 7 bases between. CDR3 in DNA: TGTGCCACCAGCAGAGGGGTTCTCCAAGAGACCCAGTACTTC. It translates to CATSRGVLQETQYF.

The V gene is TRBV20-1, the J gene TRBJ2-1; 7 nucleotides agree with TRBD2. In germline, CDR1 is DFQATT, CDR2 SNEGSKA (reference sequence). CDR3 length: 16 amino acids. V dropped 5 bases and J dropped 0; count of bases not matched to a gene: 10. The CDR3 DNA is TGCAGTGCTTCTGGTCGGCGGGGGAGCTCCTACAATGAGCAGTTCTTC. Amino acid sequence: CSASGRRGSSYNEQFF.

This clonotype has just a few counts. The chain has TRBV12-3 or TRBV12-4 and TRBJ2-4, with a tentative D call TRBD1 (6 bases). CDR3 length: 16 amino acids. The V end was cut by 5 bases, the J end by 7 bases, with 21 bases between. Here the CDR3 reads CASSPGQLVWRNIQYF. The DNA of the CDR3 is TGTGCCAGCAGTCCCGGACAGTTGGTATGGAGGAACATTCAGTACTTC.

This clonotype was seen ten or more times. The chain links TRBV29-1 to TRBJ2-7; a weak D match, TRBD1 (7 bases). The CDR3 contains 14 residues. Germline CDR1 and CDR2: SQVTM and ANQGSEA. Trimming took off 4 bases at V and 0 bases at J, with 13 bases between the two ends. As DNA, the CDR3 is TGCAGCGTTGGCGGAGGGACAGTCTCCTACGAGCAGTACTTC. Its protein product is CSVGGGTVSYEQYF.

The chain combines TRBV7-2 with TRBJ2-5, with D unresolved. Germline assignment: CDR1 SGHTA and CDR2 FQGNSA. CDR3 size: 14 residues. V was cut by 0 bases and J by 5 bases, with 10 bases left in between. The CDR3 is CASSLAGVKETQYF. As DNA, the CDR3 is TGTGCCAGCAGCTTAGCAGGCGTAAAGGAGACCCAGTACTTC.

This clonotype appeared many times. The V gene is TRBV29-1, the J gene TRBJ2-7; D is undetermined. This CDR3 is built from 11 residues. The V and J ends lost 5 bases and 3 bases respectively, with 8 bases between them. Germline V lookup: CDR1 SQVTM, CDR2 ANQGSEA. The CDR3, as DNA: TGCAGCGTTTCCGACATCTACGAGCAGTACTTC. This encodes CSVSDIYEQYF.

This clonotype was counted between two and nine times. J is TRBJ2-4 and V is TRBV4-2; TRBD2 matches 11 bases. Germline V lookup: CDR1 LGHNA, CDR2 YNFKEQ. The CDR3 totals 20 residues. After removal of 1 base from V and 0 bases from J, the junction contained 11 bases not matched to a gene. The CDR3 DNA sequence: TGTGCCAGCAGCCAAGCCCTACTAGCGGGAGTTGCAATAGCCAAAAACATTCAGTACTTC. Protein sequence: CASSQALLAGVAIAKNIQYF.

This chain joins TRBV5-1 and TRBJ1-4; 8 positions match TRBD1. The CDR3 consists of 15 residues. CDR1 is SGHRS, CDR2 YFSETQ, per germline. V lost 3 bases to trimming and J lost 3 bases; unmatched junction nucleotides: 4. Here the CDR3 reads CASSSQGAPNEKLFF. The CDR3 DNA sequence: TGCGCCAGCAGCTCGCAGGGGGCCCCTAATGAAAAACTGTTTTTT.

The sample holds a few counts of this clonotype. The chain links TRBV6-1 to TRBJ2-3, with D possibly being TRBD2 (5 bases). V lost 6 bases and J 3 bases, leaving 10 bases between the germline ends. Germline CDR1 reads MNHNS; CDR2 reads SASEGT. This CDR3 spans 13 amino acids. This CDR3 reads CASRTRPTDTQYF. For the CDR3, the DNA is TGTGCCAGCAGAACTAGACCAACAGATACGCAGTATTTT.

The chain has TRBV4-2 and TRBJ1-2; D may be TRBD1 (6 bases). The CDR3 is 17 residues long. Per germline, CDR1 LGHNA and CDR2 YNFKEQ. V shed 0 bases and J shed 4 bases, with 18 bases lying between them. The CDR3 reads CASSQDLGGGGSYGYTF. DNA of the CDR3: TGTGCCAGCAGCCAAGATCTTGGAGGGGGAGGGAGCTATGGCTACACCTTC.

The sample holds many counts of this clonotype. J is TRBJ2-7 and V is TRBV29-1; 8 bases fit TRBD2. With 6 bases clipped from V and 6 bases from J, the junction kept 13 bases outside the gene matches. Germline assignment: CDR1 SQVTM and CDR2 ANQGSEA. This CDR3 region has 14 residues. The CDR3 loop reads CSVRTGGASSEQYF. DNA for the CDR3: TGCAGCGTCAGAACCGGGGGGGCTTCCAGCGAGCAGTACTTC.

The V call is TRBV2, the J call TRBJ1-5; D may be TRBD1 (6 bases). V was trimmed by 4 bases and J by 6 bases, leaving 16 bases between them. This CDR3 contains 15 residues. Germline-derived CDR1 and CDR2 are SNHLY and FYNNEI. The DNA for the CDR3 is TGTGCCAGCAGTGGCCAGGGGCATAGTAGTCAGCCCCAGCATTTT. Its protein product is CASSGQGHSSQPQHF.

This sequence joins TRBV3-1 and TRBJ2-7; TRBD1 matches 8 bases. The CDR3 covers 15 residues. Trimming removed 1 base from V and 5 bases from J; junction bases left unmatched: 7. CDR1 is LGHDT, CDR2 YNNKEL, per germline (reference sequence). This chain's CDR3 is CASSQGPQGADEQYF. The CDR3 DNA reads TGTGCCAGCAGCCAAGGTCCGCAGGGGGCGGACGAGCAGTACTTC.

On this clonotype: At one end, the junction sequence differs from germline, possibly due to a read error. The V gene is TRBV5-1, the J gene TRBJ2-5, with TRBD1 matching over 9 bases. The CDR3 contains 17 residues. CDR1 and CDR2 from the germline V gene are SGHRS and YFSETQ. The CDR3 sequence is CASSLGGTGGSFDEQSF. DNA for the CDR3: TGCGCCAGCAGCTTGGGGGGTACAGGGGGCAGTTTTGACGAGCAGTCCTTC.